A single sample is the source of the 14 T cell receptor beta chains below, sequenced in a study of blood T cells in healthy people across ages. PCR was performed a second time for about 7 to 12 cycles using a sample-barcoded 5' primer and a J-beta primer mix. In TCRdb, the 5' RACE reads were re-called with MiXCR into one record per CDR3 protein. Among about 1.6 million distinct CDR3 sequences listed, roughly 30% were seen once. The source material was blood. These receptors originate from a woman under 40 in good health.

This clonotype appeared a few times. CDR3: CSQFPQGKPGEQYF. CDR3 nucleotide sequence: TGCAGCCAATTCCCCCAGGGAAAACCGGGCGAGCAGTACTTC. The V call is TRBV20-1, the J call TRBJ2-7; D might be TRBD1 (5 bases). The CDR3 is made up of 14 amino acids. Germline V gene lookup returns CDR1 DFQATT and CDR2 SNEGSKA (reference sequence).

This clonotype was counted only a few times. This chain joins TRBV6-1 and TRBJ2-1, with no clear D. The CDR3 runs to 14 residues. Trimming left V 2 bases short and J 3 bases short, with 8 bases between. Germline V gives CDR1 MNHNS, CDR2 SASEGT. For the CDR3, the DNA is TGTGCCAGCAGTGAATTAGGCTACTACAATGAGCAGTTCTTC. This gives the protein CASSELGYYNEQFF.

This clonotype has a handful of counts. The rearrangement joins TRBV20-1 to TRBJ2-5; 8 bases are shared with TRBD1. V shed 6 bases, J shed 4 bases, and the junction held 13 bases outside the gene matches. The CDR3 contains 15 residues. Looked up from germline, CDR1 is DFQATT and CDR2 is SNEGSKA (reference sequence). The CDR3, as DNA: TGCAGTGCCGAAAGTGGACAGGGTTTGCGAGAGACCCAGTACTTC. Translation gives CSAESGQGLRETQYF.

The chain has TRBV9 and TRBJ2-3; 7 positions agree with TRBD2. Per the germline V gene, CDR1 is SGDLS and CDR2 is YYNGEE. V shed 0 bases and J 5 bases; nucleotides not matched to a gene: 12. CDR3 length: 17 residues. The CDR3 coding sequence is TGTGCCAGCAGCGTAGCTACGGGCACGACGGGGGGAGATACGCAGTATTTT. Its translation: CASSVATGTTGGDTQYF.

V usage is TRBV30 and J usage is TRBJ2-7, with D uncertain. The J call may be incorrect, as the DNA end agrees better with TRBJ2-5. This CDR3 region has 12 residues. The germline CDR1 and CDR2 sequences are GTSNPN and SVGIG (reference sequence). The CDR3 protein is CAWRTSRETQYF. The CDR3 DNA is TGTGCCTGGAGAACGAGTAGGGAGACCCAGTACTTC.

The rearrangement uses TRBV20-1 and TRBJ2-4; TRBD2 agrees at 11 bases. The J call may be mistaken, given a closer DNA end match to TRBJ2-7. This CDR3 is 15 amino acids long. CDR1 DFQATT and CDR2 SNEGSKA come from the germline V gene (reference sequence). CDR3 residues: CSANPTSGSFDEQYF. CDR3 DNA: TGCAGTGCTAACCCCACTAGCGGGAGCTTCGACGAGCAGTACTTC.

This chain connects TRBV28 to TRBJ2-7; D is uncertain. There are 14 residues in the CDR3. The germline V gene has CDR1 MDHEN and CDR2 SYDVKM. V was clipped by 3 bases and J by 1 base, with 10 bases between them. The chain's CDR3 is CASSFSDGSYEQYF. The CDR3 DNA reads as TGTGCCAGCAGTTTCTCTGACGGGTCCTACGAGCAGTACTTC. The full variable domain, completed using reference TRBV28 and TRBJ2-7, is DVKVTQSSRYLVKRTGEKVFLECVQDMDHENMFWYRQDPGLGLRLIYFSYDVKMKEKGDIPEGYSVSREKKERFSLILESASTNQTSMYLCASSFSDGSYEQYFGPGTRLTVT.

The chain couples TRBV21-1 to TRBJ2-4; the D call of TRBD1 is as the table states it, not checked on the DNA. TRBV21-1 is tagged as a pseudogene. The CDR3 totals 16 residues. The CDR3: CASSTEGGLAKNIQYF. The CDR3 region has the DNA TGTGCCAGCAGCACGGAGGGGGGACTAGCCAAAAACATTCAGTACTTC.

This clonotype was counted ten times or more. This chain joins TRBV29-1 and TRBJ2-7; tentative D call: TRBD1 (5 bases). This CDR3 comprises 13 residues. The V end lost 3 bases, the J end lost 1 base, and 10 bases lay between the germline ends. Germline CDR1 reads SQVTM; CDR2 reads ANQGSEA. The CDR3 spells CSVDTDTSYEQYF. The CDR3 nucleotides are TGCAGCGTTGACACGGACACGTCCTACGAGCAGTACTTC.

The chain has TRBV5-6 and TRBJ2-7, with unresolved D. The germline gives CDR1 SGHDT, CDR2 YYEEEE. The length of the CDR3 is 14 residues. Trimming pared 0 bases from V and 0 bases from J, leaving 7 bases between. The CDR3 bases are TGTGCCAGCAGCTTGGGGGTCGACTCCTACGAGCAGTACTTC. Its translation: CASSLGVDSYEQYF.

On this clonotype itself: Since a much larger clone is just one base distant, this may be a read error. The chain has TRBV12-3 or TRBV12-4 and TRBJ1-2; the match to TRBD1 covers 9 bases. This CDR3 has 14 amino acids. V trimming: 6 bases; J trimming: 6 bases; junction bases outside the gene matches: 8. Here the CDR3 DNA reads TGTGCCAGCAGGTCGAGGGGACAGGGAAATGGCTACACCTTC. Translating it yields CASRSRGQGNGYTF.

This clonotype appeared once. The rearrangement uses TRBV5-1 and TRBJ1-2; no firm D call. Between the trimmed V and J ends, which lost 2 bases and 6 bases, there was a span of 11 bases. There are 13 residues in the CDR3. Germline V gene sequence: CDR1 SGHRS, CDR2 YFSETQ. CDR3 nucleotides: TGCGCCAGCAGCTTCAAGGACGCCCATGGCTACACCTTC. Translated, it gives CASSFKDAHGYTF.

For this clonotype: This sequence may be a read error, since a much larger clone differs from it by one base. This chain links TRBV27 with TRBJ2-3; no clear D gene. This CDR3 region has 11 residues. The V gene lost 5 bases and the J gene lost 5 bases, with 5 bases spanning the gap. In germline, CDR1 is MNHEY, CDR2 SMNVEV (reference sequence). The CDR3 loop reads CASSMRDTQYF. The CDR3 bases are TGTGCCAGCAGTATGAGAGATACGCAGTATTTT.

This clonotype appeared many times. This chain connects TRBV10-3 to TRBJ2-7; TRBD2 matches 10 bases. Trimming at V came to 2 bases and at J to 1 base, leaving 2 bases not matched to a gene. The CDR3 is made up of 15 amino acids. Germline lookup yields CDR1 ENHRY and CDR2 SYGVKD. The DNA of the CDR3 is TGTGCCATCAGTGAGGTAGCGGGAGGTTCCTACGAGCAGTACTTC. Translating it yields CAISEVAGGSYEQYF.